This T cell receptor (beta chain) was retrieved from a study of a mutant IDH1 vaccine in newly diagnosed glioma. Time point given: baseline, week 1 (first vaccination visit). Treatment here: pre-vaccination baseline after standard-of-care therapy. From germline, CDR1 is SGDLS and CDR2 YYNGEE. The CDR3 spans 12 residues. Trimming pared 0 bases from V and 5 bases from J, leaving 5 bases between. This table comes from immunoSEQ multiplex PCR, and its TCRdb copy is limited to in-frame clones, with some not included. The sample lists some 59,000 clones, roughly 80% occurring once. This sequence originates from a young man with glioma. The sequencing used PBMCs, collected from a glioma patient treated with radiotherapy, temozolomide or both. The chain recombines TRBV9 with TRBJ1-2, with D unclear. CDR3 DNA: TGTGCCAGCAGCGTAGCGGGGTATGGCTACACCTTC. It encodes CASSVAGYGYTF.